The rows below give T cell receptor beta chains drawn from one sample of a study of blood T cell repertoires in COVID-19. This table comes from immunoSEQ multiplex PCR, and its TCRdb copy is limited to in-frame clones, with some not included. This table has some 200,000 clones, around 89% appearing once. The source material was peripheral blood. The receptors derive from a man aged 40-49 years with active or convalescent COVID-19. Both conserved end residues are part of each CDR3. D genes are given only for firm matches. For some rows the clone size is stated as once, few or many, or as a class when expanded; others skip it.

cdr3_aa: CASSEQGEFSPLHF; cdr3_nt: TGTGCCAGCAGTGAACAGGGGGAATTTTCACCCCTCCACTTT; d_call: TRBD1; clone_size: -; j_call: TRBJ1-6; v_call: TRBV2; cdr3_length: 14
cdr3_aa: CASSQTSTETQYF; cdr3_nt: TGCGCCAGCAGCCAGACTAGCACAGAGACCCAGTACTTC; d_call: TRBD2; clone_size: -; j_call: TRBJ2-5; v_call: TRBV4-3; cdr3_length: 13
cdr3_aa: CASSQDRAGGGESPLHF; cdr3_nt: TGTGCCAGCAGCCAAGACCGCGCGGGGGGGGGCGAATCACCCCTCCACTTT; d_call: -; clone_size: -; j_call: TRBJ1-6; v_call: TRBV4-2; cdr3_length: 17
cdr3_aa: CASSQFLGTGMLHEQYF; cdr3_nt: TGTGCCAGCAGCCAATTCCTCGGGACAGGGATGCTCCACGAGCAGTACTTC; d_call: TRBD1; clone_size: -; j_call: TRBJ2-7; v_call: TRBV3-1/TRBV3-2; cdr3_length: 17
cdr3_aa: CASSPSVLSGNTIYF; cdr3_nt: TGTGCCAGCAGCCCTTCAGTTCTCTCTGGAAACACCATATATTTT; d_call: -; clone_size: few; j_call: TRBJ1-3; v_call: TRBV28; cdr3_length: 15
cdr3_aa: CASSILADHSPLHF; cdr3_nt: TGTGCCAGTAGTATCCTGGCGGATCATTCACCCCTCCACTTT; d_call: -; clone_size: -; j_call: TRBJ1-6; v_call: TRBV19; cdr3_length: 14
cdr3_aa: CASRDRENQPQHF; cdr3_nt: TGTGCCAGCAGGGACAGGGAGAATCAGCCCCAGCATTTT; d_call: TRBD1; clone_size: -; j_call: TRBJ1-5; v_call: TRBV6-5; cdr3_length: 13
cdr3_aa: CASSYSGGQATFTNQPQHF; cdr3_nt: TGTGCCAGCAGTTACTCCGGTGGACAGGCAACTTTCACCAATCAGCCCCAGCATTTT; d_call: TRBD1; clone_size: -; j_call: TRBJ1-5; v_call: TRBV6-2/TRBV6-3; cdr3_length: 19
cdr3_aa: CASSFSGSTDTQYF; cdr3_nt: TGTGCCAGCAGCTTCTCAGGGAGCACAGATACGCAGTATTTT; d_call: -; clone_size: few; j_call: TRBJ2-3; v_call: TRBV3-1/TRBV3-2; cdr3_length: 14
cdr3_aa: CASTRGGRSTDTQYF; cdr3_nt: TGTGCCAGTACCCGGGGGGGTAGGAGCACAGATACGCAGTATTTT; d_call: TRBD2; clone_size: -; j_call: TRBJ2-3; v_call: TRBV19; cdr3_length: 15
cdr3_aa: CASSPRSKRAQETQYF; cdr3_nt: TGTGCCAGCAGCCCACGCTCTAAGCGGGCCCAAGAGACCCAGTACTTC; d_call: -; clone_size: once; j_call: TRBJ2-5; v_call: TRBV3-1/TRBV3-2; cdr3_length: 16
cdr3_aa: CASSIGTGLPSQFF; cdr3_nt: TGTGCCAGTAGTATCGGGACAGGACTTCCAAGTCAGTTCTTC; d_call: TRBD1; clone_size: -; j_call: TRBJ2-1; v_call: TRBV19; cdr3_length: 14
cdr3_aa: CASSPLKQGAANYGYTF; cdr3_nt: TGTGCCAGCAGCCCGCTCAAACAGGGGGCAGCCAACTATGGCTACACCTTC; d_call: TRBD1; clone_size: -; j_call: TRBJ1-2; v_call: TRBV5-6; cdr3_length: 17
cdr3_aa: CASSLRTEETQYF; cdr3_nt: TGTGCCAGCAGCTTAAGGACAGAAGAGACCCAGTACTTC; d_call: -; clone_size: once; j_call: TRBJ2-5; v_call: TRBV5-5; cdr3_length: 13
cdr3_aa: CAWSVQQNTEAFF; cdr3_nt: TGTGCCTGGAGTGTACAACAGAACACTGAAGCTTTCTTT; d_call: -; clone_size: once; j_call: TRBJ1-1; v_call: TRBV30; cdr3_length: 13
cdr3_aa: CASSQPGTGKNIQYF; cdr3_nt: TGTGCCAGCAGCCAACCCGGGACAGGCAAAAACATTCAGTACTTC; d_call: TRBD1; clone_size: -; j_call: TRBJ2-4; v_call: TRBV3-1/TRBV3-2; cdr3_length: 15
cdr3_aa: CATSRDRGRGLGEKLFF; cdr3_nt: TGTGCCACCAGCAGAGACCGGGGGCGGGGGTTAGGTGAAAAACTGTTTTTT; d_call: -; clone_size: -; j_call: TRBJ1-4; v_call: TRBV15; cdr3_length: 17
cdr3_aa: CASSSTTGWGNEQFF; cdr3_nt: TGTGCCAGCAGCTCTACGACAGGGTGGGGGAATGAGCAGTTCTTC; d_call: TRBD1; clone_size: once; j_call: TRBJ2-1; v_call: TRBV11-2; cdr3_length: 15
cdr3_aa: CASSQAYSYGYTF; cdr3_nt: TGCGCCAGCAGCCAAGCCTACAGCTATGGCTACACCTTC; d_call: -; clone_size: -; j_call: TRBJ1-2; v_call: TRBV4-1; cdr3_length: 13
cdr3_aa: CASSPGQKQETQYF; cdr3_nt: TGTGCCAGCTCACCAGGGCAGAAGCAAGAGACCCAGTACTTC; d_call: -; clone_size: -; j_call: TRBJ2-5; v_call: TRBV18; cdr3_length: 14
cdr3_aa: CASSLFQGLNF; cdr3_nt: TGTGCCAGCAGTTTATTTCAGGGGCTAAACTTC; d_call: -; clone_size: -; j_call: TRBJ2-7; v_call: TRBV28; cdr3_length: 11
cdr3_aa: CASSRGVAGPTYEQYF; cdr3_nt: TGTGCCAGCAGTCGGGGGGTAGCGGGGCCTACCTACGAGCAGTACTTC; d_call: TRBD2; clone_size: -; j_call: TRBJ2-7; v_call: TRBV5-4; cdr3_length: 16
cdr3_aa: CASRKPGLGITDTQYF; cdr3_nt: TGTGCCAGCAGGAAACCGGGACTGGGAATCACAGATACGCAGTATTTT; d_call: -; clone_size: -; j_call: TRBJ2-3; v_call: TRBV7-3; cdr3_length: 16
cdr3_aa: CASSRPGQQDSETQYF; cdr3_nt: TGTGCCAGCAGTCGACCGGGACAGCAGGACAGTGAGACCCAGTACTTC; d_call: TRBD1; clone_size: -; j_call: TRBJ2-5; v_call: TRBV28; cdr3_length: 16
cdr3_aa: CASSMWKRGRTGELFF; cdr3_nt: TGTGCCAGTAGTATGTGGAAAAGGGGGCGAACCGGGGAGCTGTTTTTT; d_call: TRBD1; clone_size: once; j_call: TRBJ2-2; v_call: TRBV19; cdr3_length: 16
cdr3_aa: CATRQGTSSYNSPLHF; cdr3_nt: TGTGCCACACGACAGGGTACCAGCTCCTATAATTCACCCCTCCACTTT; d_call: TRBD1; clone_size: once; j_call: TRBJ1-6; v_call: TRBV27; cdr3_length: 16
cdr3_aa: CASSPRVSTNEKLFF; cdr3_nt: TGTGCCAGCAGTCCCAGGGTGTCAACTAATGAAAAACTGTTTTTT; d_call: -; clone_size: -; j_call: TRBJ1-4; v_call: TRBV27; cdr3_length: 15
cdr3_aa: CASSQSWHSNSPLHF; cdr3_nt: TGCGCCAGCAGCCAGAGCTGGCATAGCAATTCACCCCTCCACTTT; d_call: -; clone_size: -; j_call: TRBJ1-6; v_call: TRBV4-3; cdr3_length: 15
cdr3_aa: CASSEGRANQPQHF; cdr3_nt: TGTGCCAGCAGTGAAGGCAGGGCCAATCAGCCCCAGCATTTT; d_call: -; clone_size: -; j_call: TRBJ1-5; v_call: TRBV2; cdr3_length: 14
cdr3_aa: CASSQDGRSGGAFF; cdr3_nt: TGTGCCAGCAGCCAAGATGGTCGCTCCGGCGGGGCTTTCTTT; d_call: -; clone_size: -; j_call: TRBJ1-1; v_call: TRBV3-1/TRBV3-2; cdr3_length: 14
cdr3_aa: CASSEQDRGLLGQPQHF; cdr3_nt: TGTGCCAGCAGTGAACAGGACAGGGGGCTTTTAGGTCAGCCCCAGCATTTT; d_call: TRBD1; clone_size: -; j_call: TRBJ1-5; v_call: TRBV2; cdr3_length: 17
cdr3_aa: CASSSPAMNTEAFF; cdr3_nt: TGTGCCAGCAGTTCTCCTGCTATGAACACTGAAGCTTTCTTT; d_call: -; clone_size: -; j_call: TRBJ1-1; v_call: TRBV6-5; cdr3_length: 14
cdr3_aa: CASSLAGTGGGNTIYF; cdr3_nt: TGCGCCAGCAGCTTGGCCGGGACAGGAGGTGGAAACACCATATATTTT; d_call: TRBD1; clone_size: -; j_call: TRBJ1-3; v_call: TRBV5-1; cdr3_length: 16
cdr3_aa: CASSPRQGDYNEQFF; cdr3_nt: TGCGCCAGCAGCCCACGACAGGGGGACTACAATGAGCAGTTCTTC; d_call: TRBD1; clone_size: -; j_call: TRBJ2-1; v_call: TRBV5-1; cdr3_length: 15
cdr3_aa: CASSPIRGQNTEAFF; cdr3_nt: TGTGCCAGCAGTCCGATCAGGGGGCAGAACACTGAAGCTTTCTTT; d_call: TRBD1; clone_size: -; j_call: TRBJ1-1; v_call: TRBV7-9; cdr3_length: 15
cdr3_aa: CASSAGQGIGAFF; cdr3_nt: TGTGCCAGCAGCGCGGGACAGGGGATTGGAGCTTTCTTT; d_call: TRBD1; clone_size: -; j_call: TRBJ1-1; v_call: TRBV12-3/TRBV12-4; cdr3_length: 13
cdr3_aa: CASSPQTGNTEAFF; cdr3_nt: TGTGCCAGCAGCCCTCAGACGGGGAACACTGAAGCTTTCTTT; d_call: -; clone_size: -; j_call: TRBJ1-1; v_call: TRBV9; cdr3_length: 14